One sample yielded the 32 T cell receptor beta chains listed below, sequenced in a study of control samples from healthy donors and cancer patients. Here immunoSEQ multiplex PCR was the method, and the copy in TCRdb shows in-frame clones only, minus some. The sample carries 160,000 or so clones, 92% recorded once. Input material: blood. These receptors originate from a woman in her 30s in good health.

The chain couples TRBV21-1 to TRBJ1-5; TRBD1 is the table's D call, not checked against the DNA. TRBV21-1 is designated a pseudogene. This CDR3 is 14 amino acids long. The CDR3 coding sequence is TGTGCCAGCAACGCAGGACAGATCCATCAGCCCCAGCATTTT. Translating gives CASNAGQIHQPQHF.

V is TRBV19 and J is TRBJ1-5, with D tentatively TRBD1 (6 bases). Per germline, CDR1 LNHDA and CDR2 SQIVND (reference sequence). There are 16 residues in the CDR3. The V end lost 9 bases, the J end lost 1 base, and 19 bases lay between the germline ends. CDR3: CASKRQGSPSNQPQHF. DNA of the CDR3: TGTGCCAGCAAACGTCAGGGGTCTCCGAGCAATCAGCCCCAGCATTTT.

As concerns this clone: Other DNA sequences of this sample code for an identical CDR3. This rearrangement joins TRBV6-4 to TRBJ2-3; 8 nucleotides agree with TRBD1. Germline assignment: CDR1 MRHNA and CDR2 SNTAGT. With V trimmed by 4 bases and J by 2 bases, 2 bases remained unmatched. The CDR3 extends over 14 amino acids. CDR3 amino acids: CASSAGQDTDTQYF. The CDR3 DNA sequence: TGTGCCAGCAGTGCGGGACAGGACACAGATACGCAGTATTTT.

The chain carries TRBV3-1 (or the pseudogene TRBV3-2) and TRBJ2-5; TRBD2 agrees at 16 bases. CDR1 is LGHDT, CDR2 YNNKEL, per germline (reference sequence). V lost 4 bases and J lost 5; bases outside the gene matches: 4. This CDR3 contains 16 residues. For the CDR3, the DNA is TGTGCCAGCAGCCGGGGACTAGCGGGAGGGAGGGAGACCCAGTACTTC. Protein sequence: CASSRGLAGGRETQYF.

The chain has TRBV19 and TRBJ2-1; the D gene is possibly TRBD1 (7 bases). The germline V gene has CDR1 LNHDA and CDR2 SQIVND (reference sequence). V was clipped by 5 bases and J by 6 bases, with 11 bases between them. The CDR3 has 13 residues. In DNA, the CDR3 is TGTGCCAGTAGTCACCAGGGGGGCAATGAGCAGTTCTTC. Translating gives CASSHQGGNEQFF. Full variable domain (remainder filled in from reference TRBV19 and TRBJ2-1): DGGITQSPKYLFRKEGQNVTLSCEQNLNHDAMYWYRQDPGQGLRLIYYSQIVNDFQKGDIAEGYSVSREKKESFPLTVTSAQKNPTAFYLCASSHQGGNEQFFGPGTRLTVL.

The chain recombines TRBV10-1 with TRBJ2-5; perhaps TRBD2 as D (5 bases). The CDR3 is made up of 13 amino acids. Trimming removed 2 bases from V and 7 bases from J, with 11 bases in between. The germline V gene has CDR1 WNHNN and CDR2 SYGVQD (reference sequence). CDR3 bases: TGCGCCAGCAGTGAGAAAGGAGGAGGGACCCAGTACTTC. It codes for CASSEKGGGTQYF.

This clone has a handful of counts. This sequence joins TRBV19 and TRBJ2-7, with 9 bases lining up with TRBD2. Trimming at V came to 6 bases and at J to 1 base, leaving 16 bases not matched to a gene. CDR3 size: 18 residues. Germline-derived CDR1 and CDR2 are LNHDA and SQIVND (reference sequence). CDR3 nucleotides: TGTGCCAGTAGCCCGCGTGGGGGGAACGCGGGAGGGTCCTACGAGCAGTACTTC. Protein: CASSPRGGNAGGSYEQYF.

The chain joins TRBV5-5 to TRBJ2-1, with 8 positions matching TRBD2. Per the germline V gene, CDR1 is SGHKS and CDR2 is YYEKEE (reference sequence). The CDR3 is 17 residues long. The junction had 10 bases not matched to a gene; V was cut back by 4 bases and J by 1 base. CDR3 bases: TGTGCCAGCAGCGGAGGACTAGCCCTTGAATCCTACAATGAGCAGTTCTTC. Protein: CASSGGLALESYNEQFF.

The chain employs TRBV11-3 and TRBJ2-7; 12 bases are a match to TRBD2. CDR3 length equals 14 residues. Germline V lookup: CDR1 SGHNT, CDR2 YENEEA. V gave up 1 base and J gave up 6 bases; unmatched junction bases: 1. In DNA, the CDR3 is TGTGCCAGCAGCTTAGGACTAGCGGGAGCCGAGCAGTACTTC. Its translation: CASSLGLAGAEQYF.

The chain employs TRBV15 and TRBJ2-7; D might be TRBD1 (6 bases). Germline V CDR1 and CDR2: LNHNV, YYDKDF (reference sequence). Trimming took 2 bases from V and 3 from J, leaving 17 bases between them. The CDR3 extends over 16 amino acids. This CDR3 is CATSRHPGAGDYEQYF. The CDR3 DNA follows: TGTGCCACCAGCAGACATCCAGGGGCAGGCGACTACGAGCAGTACTTC.

The chain links TRBV28 to TRBJ1-5; possible D gene TRBD1, 5 bases. This CDR3 region has 16 residues. Germline lookup yields CDR1 MDHEN and CDR2 SYDVKM. Trimming took 4 bases from V and 0 from J, leaving 13 bases between them. CDR3 sequence (DNA): TGTGCCAGCAGTTCTCCCTTAGGGGATAGCAATCAGCCCCAGCATTTT. This gives the protein CASSSPLGDSNQPQHF.

V and J are TRBV11-3 and TRBJ2-5, with D possibly matching TRBD2 (6 bases). The ends were cut back, 4 bases at V and 4 bases at J, with 10 bases in the middle. This CDR3 is built from 13 residues. Per germline, CDR1 SGHNT and CDR2 YENEEA. Written as DNA, the CDR3 is TGTGCCAGCAGCTACCCGGGAGCAGAGACCCAGTACTTC. This sequence encodes CASSYPGAETQYF.

This chain links TRBV2 with TRBJ2-4; D may be TRBD2 (5 bases). Germline CDR1 reads SNHLY; CDR2 reads FYNNEI. The CDR3 covers 14 residues. The ends were cut back, 3 bases at V and 0 bases at J, with 6 bases in the middle. The CDR3 loop is CASSEGRAKNIQYF. The CDR3 coding sequence is TGTGCCAGCAGTGAGGGGAGAGCCAAAAACATTCAGTACTTC.

This chain links TRBV15 with TRBJ1-2, with D tentatively TRBD1 (6 bases). With 0 bases removed from V and 0 bases from J, the gap between germline ends came to 8 bases. The CDR3 contains 15 residues. The germline gives CDR1 LNHNV, CDR2 YYDKDF (reference sequence). Written as DNA, the CDR3 is TGTGCCACCAGCAGAGATTGGACAGCTAACTATGGCTACACCTTC. It specifies CATSRDWTANYGYTF.

This clone was observed a single time. This chain uses TRBV11-2 with TRBJ2-1, with TRBD2 identical over 10 bases. V was pared by 7 bases and J by 5 bases, with 8 bases of the junction left unmatched. Germline V gene lookup returns CDR1 SGHAT and CDR2 FQNNGV. The CDR3 runs 15 residues. CDR3: CASKPSGSRDNEQFF. The CDR3 bases are TGTGCCAGCAAACCTAGCGGGAGTAGGGACAATGAGCAGTTCTTC.

This chain uses TRBV4-2 with TRBJ2-1; D may match TRBD1 or TRBD2 (5 bases each). Trimming shortened V by 3 bases and J by 6 bases, and 18 bases separated the two germline ends. The CDR3 loop spans 16 amino acids. CDR1 is LGHNA and CDR2 is YNFKEQ in the germline V gene. CDR3 sequence: CASSQTPGPPRNEQFF. The CDR3 DNA reads TGTGCCAGCAGCCAGACCCCGGGACCCCCTCGCAATGAGCAGTTCTTC.

This chain uses TRBV5-8 with TRBJ2-4; no reliable D call. Trimming took 1 base from V and 6 from J, leaving 5 bases between them. The CDR3 sequence is 12 residues long. Germline V gene data show CDR1 as SGHTS and CDR2 as YDEGEE. The CDR3 protein is CASSLSRNIQYF. The CDR3 region has the DNA TGTGCCAGCAGCTTGTCGAGAAACATTCAGTACTTC.

V and J are TRBV9 and TRBJ2-7, with D uncertain. This CDR3 contains 15 residues. V was cut by 3 bases and J by 5 bases, with 18 bases left in between. CDR1 SGDLS and CDR2 YYNGEE come from the germline V gene. CDR3 sequence reads: CASSALLVGNHEQYF. The DNA of the CDR3 is TGTGCCAGCAGCGCCCTGTTGGTGGGGAACCACGAGCAGTACTTC.

The rearrangement joins TRBV19 to TRBJ2-2, with TRBD2 identical over 10 bases. With V trimmed by 5 bases and J by 7 bases, 16 bases remained unmatched. The germline V gene has CDR1 LNHDA and CDR2 SQIVND (reference sequence). This CDR3 is 18 amino acids long. The CDR3 DNA follows: TGTGCCAGTAGTCTGTCGTCGAGGCTAGCGGGAGTAGACGGGGAGCTGTTTTTT. Amino acid sequence: CASSLSSRLAGVDGELFF.

The CDR3 region is CAVLTGSYGYTF. The CDR3, as DNA: TGTGCCGTCTTGACCGGGAGCTATGGCTACACCTTC. The chain uses TRBV10-3 and TRBJ1-2, with D unclear. Germline assignment: CDR1 ENHRY and CDR2 SYGVKD. V shed 11 bases and J shed 4 bases, with 14 bases lying between them. The length of the CDR3 is 12 residues.

The V call is TRBV29-1, the J call TRBJ2-7; D is perhaps TRBD1 (5 bases). CDR1 and CDR2 from the germline V gene are SQVTM and ANQGSEA. Between the trimmed V and J ends, which lost 4 bases and 5 bases, there was a span of 15 bases. The CDR3 is 13 residues long. The CDR3 spells CSVAPMGRNEQYF. CDR3 DNA: TGCAGCGTTGCCCCCATGGGGCGGAACGAGCAGTACTTC.

This clone was seen just once. The chain is built from TRBV6-2 or TRBV6-3 and TRBJ2-1; tentative D call: TRBD1 (6 bases). This CDR3 comprises 14 residues. Germline V CDR1 and CDR2: MNHEY, SVGEGT. V was shortened by 2 bases and J by 3 bases, with 8 bases between the two germline ends. The DNA of the CDR3 is TGTGCCAGCAGTTACAGGGGACACTACAATGAGCAGTTCTTC. It encodes CASSYRGHYNEQFF.

The genes are TRBV24-1 and TRBJ1-2, with D unclear. Looked up from germline, CDR1 is KGHDR and CDR2 is SFDVKD. V lost 4 bases and J 4 bases, leaving 12 bases between the germline ends. The CDR3 runs to 14 residues. The CDR3 bases are TGTGCCACCAGTGAGCAGGAAATGGTCTATGGCTACACCTTC. Protein sequence: CATSEQEMVYGYTF.

This clone was seen just once. The chain employs TRBV5-1 and TRBJ2-7, with 8 bases identical to TRBD2. Per germline, CDR1 SGHRS and CDR2 YFSETQ. The CDR3 length is 14 residues. V gave up 1 base and J gave up 4 bases; unmatched junction bases: 4. In DNA form, the CDR3 reads TGCGCCAGCAGCTTGTATAGCGGGACGTACGAGCAGTACTTC. It is translated as CASSLYSGTYEQYF.

DNA for the CDR3: TGTGCCAGCATCAGACAGAACACTGAAGCTTTCTTT. Translated: CASIRQNTEAFF. V usage is TRBV6-6 and J usage is TRBJ1-1; D gene uncertain. The CDR3 contains 12 residues. V was shortened by 7 bases and J by 1 base, with 7 bases between the two germline ends. The germline gives CDR1 MNHNY, CDR2 SVGAGI (reference sequence).

The chain carries TRBV2 and TRBJ2-1; D gene ambiguous. Trimming left V 8 bases short and J 4 bases short, with 15 bases between. Per the germline V gene, CDR1 is SNHLY and CDR2 is FYNNEI. The CDR3 runs to 14 residues. CDR3 protein: CASRGPLDYNEQFF. The CDR3 coding sequence is TGTGCCAGCCGTGGGCCCCTCGATTACAATGAGCAGTTCTTC.

This chain uses TRBV11-1 with TRBJ2-1; tentative D call: TRBD1 (6 bases). The ends were cut back, 5 bases at V and 10 bases at J, with 21 bases in the middle. The CDR3 has 15 residues. In germline, CDR1 is SGHAT, CDR2 FQDESV (reference sequence). This CDR3 reads CASSQGSTDSEEQFF. The CDR3, as DNA: TGTGCCAGCAGCCAAGGATCTACGGACAGCGAAGAGCAGTTCTTC.

About this clone itself: The same CDR3 is also encoded by other DNA sequences in this sample. The J gene is TRBJ1-2, the V gene TRBV28; tentatively, D is TRBD1 (5 bases). This CDR3 is built from 11 residues. Trimming took 6 bases from V and 6 from J, leaving 8 bases between them. Germline CDR1 MDHEN, CDR2 SYDVKM. In nucleotides, the CDR3 is TGTGCCAGCAGCCTAGGGGATGGCTACACCTTC. Protein: CASSLGDGYTF.

The chain recombines TRBV4-1 with TRBJ2-7, with TRBD2 as a possible D gene (7 bases). Trimming took 0 bases from V and 0 from J, leaving 21 bases between them. This CDR3 comprises 19 residues. CDR1 MGHRA and CDR2 YSYEKL come from the germline V gene. The CDR3 nucleotides read TGCGCCAGCAGCCAAGAGTTTGGGGGCAGCGGGATCGCCTCCTACGAGCAGTACTTC. It codes for CASSQEFGGSGIASYEQYF.

This chain connects TRBV11-2 to TRBJ2-7; 9 bases are a match to TRBD2. Trimming removed 5 bases from V and 4 bases from J; junction bases left unmatched: 6. In germline, CDR1 is SGHAT, CDR2 FQNNGV. CDR3 length equals 14 residues. The CDR3 region has the DNA TGTGCCAGCAGCGTTAGCGGGAGTCGGTACGAGCAGTACTTC. This translates into CASSVSGSRYEQYF.

This rearrangement joins TRBV4-1 to TRBJ1-1; possible D gene TRBD1, 6 bases. With 0 bases removed from V and 1 base from J, the gap between germline ends came to 9 bases. The germline V gene encodes CDR1 MGHRA and CDR2 YSYEKL. The CDR3 is 15 residues long. The DNA of the CDR3 is TGCGCCAGCAGCCAAGAGCCGACAGGGAACACTGAAGCTTTCTTT. This translates into CASSQEPTGNTEAFF.

The J gene is TRBJ2-5, the V gene TRBV28, with D hard to call. The V end was cut by 2 bases, the J end by 5 bases, with 3 bases between. The CDR3 runs 11 residues. Looked up from germline, CDR1 is MDHEN and CDR2 is SYDVKM. The CDR3 here is CASSLMETQYF. The CDR3, as DNA: TGTGCCAGCAGTTTAATGGAGACCCAGTACTTC.